One sample yielded the 4 T cell receptor beta chains listed below, sequenced in a study of blood T cell repertoires in COVID-19. Here immunoSEQ multiplex PCR was the method, and the copy in TCRdb shows in-frame clones only, minus some. The data hold roughly 250,000 clones, with roughly 86% observed a single time. Input material: PBMCs or T cells enriched from blood (not recorded which). These receptors were collected from a young woman with acute COVID-19.

This clone was seen only a few times. CDR3 sequence reads: CASSLTNTGELFF. CDR3 bases: TGCGCCAGCAGCCTGACTAACACCGGGGAGCTGTTTTTT. This chain links TRBV5-1 with TRBJ2-2; D is unresolved. This CDR3 contains 13 residues. CDR1 and CDR2 (germline): SGHRS, YFSETQ. V dropped 4 bases and J dropped 2 bases, with 6 bases sitting between them.

The chain links TRBV4-3 to TRBJ1-2; 11 bases line up with TRBD1. From germline, CDR1 is LGHNA and CDR2 YSLEER. The CDR3 extends over 17 amino acids. Losses at the gene ends were 0 bases for V and 5 bases for J; bases not matched to a gene: 8. The CDR3, as DNA: TGCGCCAGCAGCCAAGAGTCATCGGGACAGGGGGGATATGGCTACACCTTC. Its translation is CASSQESSGQGGYGYTF.

The CDR3 sequence: CASSKRQEINYGYTF. The CDR3 DNA follows: TGTGCCAGCAGTAAAAGACAGGAGATTAACTATGGCTACACCTTC. This rearrangement joins TRBV27 to TRBJ1-2; maybe TRBD1 (6 bases). The CDR3 loop spans 15 amino acids. Germline CDR1 reads MNHEY; CDR2 reads SMNVEV (reference sequence). The ends were cut back, 5 bases at V and 1 base at J, with 14 bases in the middle.

The count of this clone is one. The chain is built from TRBV6-1 and TRBJ1-2, with D maybe TRBD1 (5 bases). Trimming took off 5 bases at V and 4 bases at J, with 17 bases between the two ends. Germline lookup yields CDR1 MNHNS and CDR2 SASEGT. The CDR3 sequence is 15 residues long. The CDR3 sequence: CASSLPGGGRYGYTF. CDR3 bases: TGTGCCAGCAGTTTACCCGGGGGGGGTCGCTATGGCTACACCTTC.